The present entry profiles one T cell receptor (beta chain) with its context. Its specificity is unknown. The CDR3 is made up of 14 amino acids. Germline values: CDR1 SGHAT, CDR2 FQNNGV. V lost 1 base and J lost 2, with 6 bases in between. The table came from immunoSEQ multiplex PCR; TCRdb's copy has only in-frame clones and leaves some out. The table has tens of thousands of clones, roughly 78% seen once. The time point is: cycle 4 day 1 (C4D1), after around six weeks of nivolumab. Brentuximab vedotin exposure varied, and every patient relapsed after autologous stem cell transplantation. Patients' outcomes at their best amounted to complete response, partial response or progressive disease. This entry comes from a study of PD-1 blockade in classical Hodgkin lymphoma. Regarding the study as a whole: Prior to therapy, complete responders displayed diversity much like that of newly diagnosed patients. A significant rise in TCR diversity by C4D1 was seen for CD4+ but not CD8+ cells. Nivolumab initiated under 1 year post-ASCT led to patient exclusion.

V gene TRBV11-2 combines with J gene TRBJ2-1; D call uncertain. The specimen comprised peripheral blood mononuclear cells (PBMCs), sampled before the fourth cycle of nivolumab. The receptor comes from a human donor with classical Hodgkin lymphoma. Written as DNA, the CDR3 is TGTGCCAGCAGCTTAGTTGGACCCTACAATGAGCAGTTCTTC. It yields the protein CASSLVGPYNEQFF.